Each of the 20 T cell receptor beta chains below was sequenced from the same sample in a study of human T cells and chemical hapten exposure. Unique molecular identifiers were attached to individual cDNA molecules within the library. TCRdb recomputed calls from the reads with MiXCR, one row per CDR3 protein. The sample table sets out a few dozen distinct CDR3 sequences. Extraction yielded total RNA from whole blood (unfractionated). Input material: whole blood. The receptors were gathered from a human donor who had alopecia or was a healthy volunteer (not recorded which). Some clones in this sample may be carry-over from other donors' samples. This table probably holds off-target reads from a library built for another chain.

The CDR3 sequence is CASSQDLGDTEAFF. In DNA form, the CDR3 reads TGCGCCAGCAGCCAAGATCTGGGGGACACTGAAGCTTTCTTT. V usage is TRBV4-3 and J usage is TRBJ1-1, with a possible D match to TRBD1 (5 bases). Per germline, CDR1 LGHNA and CDR2 YSLEER. This CDR3 is 14 amino acids long. V dropped 0 bases and J dropped 3 bases, with 8 bases sitting between them.

V is TRBV28 and J is TRBJ2-6; D uncertain. Deletions cut 5 bases from V and 1 base from J, with 6 bases between. CDR1 is MDHEN, CDR2 SYDVKM, per germline. The CDR3 is made up of 14 amino acids. CDR3 sequence (DNA): TGTGCCAGCAGTCAATTATCTGGGGCCAACGTCCTGACTTTC. Protein product: CASSQLSGANVLTF.

In its sample, this clonotype ranks as hyperexpanded. The J gene is TRBJ2-2, the V gene TRBV6-2 or TRBV6-3; possible D gene TRBD1, 6 bases. Between the trimmed V and J ends, which lost 6 bases and 6 bases, there was a span of 14 bases. CDR3 length: 14 amino acids. Looked up from germline, CDR1 is MNHEY and CDR2 is SVGEGT. CDR3 region: CASSLGHWSGELFF. The CDR3 nucleotides are TGTGCCAGCAGCTTGGGACATTGGTCCGGGGAGCTGTTTTTT.

The chain uses TRBV4-1 and TRBJ1-2, with no clear D. The V end was cut by 0 bases, the J end by 8 bases, with 10 bases between. The CDR3 is made up of 13 amino acids. Germline V gene sequence: CDR1 MGHRA, CDR2 YSYEKL. The CDR3 bases are TGCGCCAGCAGCCAAGAACTCCAGGAGGGCTACACCTTC. Its translation is CASSQELQEGYTF.

Relative to its sample, this clonotype is hyperexpanded (1% or more). This sequence joins TRBV19 and TRBJ2-6, with D possibly matching TRBD2 (5 bases). CDR3 size: 15 residues. The germline V and J ends were trimmed by 10 bases and 0 bases, with 13 bases remaining between them. Looked up from germline, CDR1 is LNHDA and CDR2 is SQIVND (reference sequence). The CDR3 DNA sequence: TGTGCCACTGGCGCGGGCTACTCTGGGGCCAACGTCCTGACTTTC. It translates to CATGAGYSGANVLTF.

The genes are TRBV28 and TRBJ2-7, with D maybe TRBD2 (6 bases). V lost 5 bases, J lost 4 bases, and 15 bases lay in between. CDR1 and CDR2 (germline): MDHEN, SYDVKM. The CDR3 is 14 amino acids. The CDR3 coding sequence is TGTGCCAGCAGTCCCGGGACTGGGGAATACGAGCAGTACTTC. Translated: CASSPGTGEYEQYF. Together with reference TRBV28 and TRBJ2-7, the CDR3 gives the full variable domain: DVKVTQSSRYLVKRTGEKVFLECVQDMDHENMFWYRQDPGLGLRLIYFSYDVKMKEKGDIPEGYSVSREKKERFSLILESASTNQTSMYLCASSPGTGEYEQYFGPGTRLTVT.

This chain joins TRBV9 and TRBJ1-6, with 8 bases matching TRBD1. This CDR3 comprises 14 residues. Germline-derived CDR1 and CDR2 are SGDLS and YYNGEE. V lost 2 bases and J lost 10; bases outside the gene matches: 5. CDR3 in amino acids: CASSVETGVSPLHF. The DNA for the CDR3 is TGTGCCAGCAGCGTTGAGACAGGGGTCTCACCCCTCCACTTT.

This clonotype was recorded a few times. The genes are TRBV29-1 and TRBJ1-5, with a tentative D call TRBD1 (5 bases). The V and J ends lost 4 bases and 4 bases respectively, with 11 bases between them. Per the germline V gene, CDR1 is SQVTM and CDR2 is ANQGSEA. The CDR3 loop spans 13 amino acids. CDR3 nucleotide sequence: TGCAGCGTTGGGACCCAGGGAAATCAGCCCCAGCATTTT. Its protein is CSVGTQGNQPQHF.

The V call is TRBV12-3 or TRBV12-4, the J call TRBJ2-1; D possibly corresponds to TRBD1 (6 bases). The CDR3 totals 14 residues. V dropped 4 bases and J dropped 9 bases, with 16 bases sitting between them. The CDR3 DNA is TGTGCCAGCAGTTCCGAACAGGGTTTAAGTGAGCAGTTCTTC. Translation: CASSSEQGLSEQFF.

For the CDR3, the DNA is TGTGCCAGCAGGGACAGTAACTATGGCTACACCTTC. The encoded protein is CASRDSNYGYTF. This chain connects TRBV6-6 to TRBJ1-2, with D perhaps TRBD1 (6 bases). The CDR3 is made up of 12 amino acids. Trimming removed 6 bases from V and 1 base from J, with 6 bases in between. Germline V gene lookup returns CDR1 MNHNY and CDR2 SVGAGI (reference sequence).

This chain connects TRBV7-9 to TRBJ2-3, with a possible D match to TRBD1 (5 bases). V was trimmed by 5 bases and J by 4 bases, leaving 10 bases between them. CDR1 is SEHNR and CDR2 is FQNEAQ in the germline V gene (reference sequence). This CDR3 spans 13 amino acids. CDR3 in DNA: TGTGCCAGCAGCGACCCGACAGCAGATACGCAGTATTTT. Its protein product is CASSDPTADTQYF. The full variable domain, rest sourced from reference TRBV7-9 and TRBJ2-3, is DTGVSQNPRHKITKRGQNVTFRCDPISEHNRLYWYRQTLGQGPEFLTYFQNEAQLEKSRLLSDRFSAERPKGSFSTLEIQRTEQGDSAMYLCASSDPTADTQYFGPGTRLTVL.

The chain carries TRBV20-1 and TRBJ1-6; D is ambiguous. The germline V gene has CDR1 DFQATT and CDR2 SNEGSKA (reference sequence). Trimming cost V 5 bases and J 5 bases, with 10 bases left between them. CDR3 length: 13 residues. CDR3 DNA sequence: TGCAGTGCTCCAACCAACCATAATTCACCCCTCCACTTT. This encodes CSAPTNHNSPLHF.

In its sample, this clonotype was seen a few times. This chain uses TRBV20-1 with TRBJ1-2; no reliable D call. V dropped 3 bases and J dropped 0 bases, with 14 bases sitting between them. CDR3 length equals 15 residues. Germline values: CDR1 DFQATT, CDR2 SNEGSKA (reference sequence). The chain's CDR3 is CSARDQVKANYGYTF. CDR3 in DNA: TGCAGTGCTAGGGATCAAGTCAAAGCTAACTATGGCTACACCTTC.

The CDR3 protein is CASSLGLMTGLAEQFF. The CDR3 DNA is TGTGCCAGCAGCTTGGGGCTGATGACAGGACTGGCTGAGCAGTTCTTC. V usage is TRBV5-5 and J usage is TRBJ2-1; D is possibly TRBD1 (6 bases). Deletions cut 0 bases from V and 9 bases from J, with 19 bases between. CDR3 length: 16 residues. Germline V gives CDR1 SGHKS, CDR2 YYEKEE (reference sequence).

The rearrangement links TRBV7-9 to TRBJ1-5; 7 nucleotides align to TRBD1. V was pared by 1 base and J by 5 bases, with 2 bases of the junction left unmatched. The CDR3 contains 14 residues. The germline gives CDR1 SEHNR, CDR2 FQNEAQ (reference sequence). The CDR3: CASSLGGQYQPQHF. CDR3 DNA sequence: TGTGCCAGCAGCTTAGGGGGACAGTATCAGCCCCAGCATTTT.

By share, this clonotype counts as hyperexpanded. The chain combines TRBV27 with TRBJ1-2; 8 bases line up with TRBD1. Germline CDR1 is MNHEY and CDR2 is SMNVEV (reference sequence). V lost 4 bases to trimming and J lost 8 bases; unmatched junction nucleotides: 9. This CDR3 is 14 amino acids long. The CDR3 nucleotides are TGTGCCAGCAGTTCCGGGACAGGTTCGAAAGGCTACACCTTC. Translation: CASSSGTGSKGYTF.

The rearrangement links TRBV5-5 to TRBJ2-7; 7 nucleotides line up with TRBD2. Looked up from germline, CDR1 is SGHKS and CDR2 is YYEKEE (reference sequence). Unmatched junction bases numbered 12, after V lost 3 bases and J lost 6 bases. The CDR3 length is 15 residues. The chain's CDR3 is CASSSLREAPREQYF. The CDR3 bases are TGTGCCAGCAGCTCACTACGGGAGGCCCCCCGCGAGCAGTACTTC.

The chain uses TRBV6-5 and TRBJ2-1; 10 positions agree with TRBD2. This CDR3 has 15 amino acids. The germline V gene encodes CDR1 MNHEY and CDR2 SVGAGI. Trimming cost V 6 bases and J 6 bases; bases outside gene matches: 8. This CDR3 is CASSQTSGLTNEQFF. The DNA for the CDR3 is TGTGCCAGCAGCCAGACTAGCGGGCTGACCAATGAGCAGTTCTTC.

The rearrangement links TRBV5-1 to TRBJ1-1; 8 nucleotides line up with TRBD1. V gave up 4 bases and J gave up 2 bases; unmatched junction bases: 16. Germline-derived CDR1 and CDR2 are SGHRS and YFSETQ. The CDR3 totals 18 residues. The CDR3 loop reads CASSLTGGTGNINTEAFF. The CDR3 DNA reads TGCGCCAGCAGCCTCACGGGAGGGACAGGAAATATAAACACTGAAGCTTTCTTT.

This clonotype is deemed hyperexpanded. This sequence joins TRBV29-1 and TRBJ2-5; D ambiguous. The V end was cut by 2 bases, the J end by 5 bases, with 9 bases between. The CDR3 has 12 residues. Germline CDR1 and CDR2: SQVTM and ANQGSEA. This CDR3 is CSVENGLETQYF. In DNA form, the CDR3 reads TGCAGCGTTGAAAACGGGCTGGAGACCCAGTACTTC. The full variable domain, with the rest looked up from reference TRBV29-1 and TRBJ2-5, is SAVISQKPSRDICQRGTSLTIQCQVDSQVTMMFWYRQQPGQSLTLIATANQGSEATYESGFVIDKFPISRPNLTFSTLTVSNMSPEDSSIYLCSVENGLETQYFGPGTRLLVL.